This TCR beta chain originates from a study of blood T cell repertoires in COVID-19. Turning to the study itself: Both acute and convalescent COVID-19 samples were obtained from the United States, Italy and Spain. From T cells, B-cell-depleted T cells, or PBMCs came the material, which was cDNA or gDNA.

The sample holds a few counts of this clone. In the source study's methods: Amplifying reference gene primers gave estimates of nucleated cell counts. The protocol was immunoSEQ multiplex PCR, while the TCRdb copy is restricted to in-frame clones and leaves out a portion. V and J calls and clone size are given by that table; D and trimming were obtained from the DNA. The data show 40,000 to 60,000 clones, more than 75% seen once. The junction had 6 bases not matched to a gene; V was cut back by 3 bases and J by 7 bases. This CDR3 spans 14 amino acids. CDR1 is MNHNS, CDR2 SASEGT, per germline. Material for sequencing was peripheral blood. This sequence originates from a human donor in a cohort sampled during active COVID-19. This rearrangement joins TRBV6-1 to TRBJ1-2, with 9 nucleotides matching TRBD1. For the CDR3, the DNA is TGTGCCAGCAGTGACCCAAGGACAGGGGTTGGCTACACCTTC. Amino acids: CASSDPRTGVGYTF.